One and the same sample provided the 3 T cell receptor beta chains below, sequenced in a study of beta chain features in type 1 diabetes. Reverse transcription of all isolated RNA meant that expressed TCRB transcripts were sequenced. The protocol was immunoSEQ multiplex PCR, while the TCRdb copy is restricted to in-frame clones and leaves out a portion. The repertoire holds roughly 450,000 clones, with 10% to 12% as singletons. The sample was naive CD4+ T cells from blood. The receptors derive from a woman under 30 in good health.

The J gene is TRBJ2-3, the V gene TRBV7-3, with D possibly being TRBD1 or TRBD2 (5 bases each). The CDR3 extends over 15 amino acids. The germline V gene encodes CDR1 SGHTA and CDR2 FQGTGA. V was shortened by 5 bases and J by 2 bases, with 14 bases between the two germline ends. The CDR3 here is CASSTGRLNTDTQYF. CDR3 DNA: TGTGCCAGCAGCACGGGACGTTTAAACACAGATACGCAGTATTTT.

This clone was seen a single time. The chain combines TRBV4-3 with TRBJ2-7; 8 bases align to TRBD2. This CDR3 comprises 16 residues. Trimming removed 1 base from V and 2 bases from J; junction bases left unmatched: 7. Germline assignment: CDR1 LGHNA and CDR2 YSLEER. CDR3 bases: TGCGCCAGCAGCCAAGTGTCGACTAGCGCAACCTACGAGCAGTACTTC. This translates into CASSQVSTSATYEQYF.

Of note for this clone: A clone one base away is much larger, so this may be a read error. Distinct nucleotide sequences in the sample also encode this CDR3. This rearrangement joins TRBV7-2 to TRBJ1-1; D is undetermined. Germline CDR1 SGHTA, CDR2 FQGNSA. V shed 1 base and J shed 1 base, with 4 bases lying between them. The CDR3 is 13 residues long. The CDR3 here is CASSLGQNTEAFF. CDR3 nucleotides: TGTGCCAGCAGCTTAGGGCAGAACACTGAAGCTTTCTTT.